One sample yielded the 23 T cell receptor beta chains listed below, sequenced in a study of preoperative IRX-2 immunotherapy in early breast cancer. Stated treatment: preoperative locoregional IRX-2 cytokine immunotherapy. The table came from immunoSEQ multiplex PCR; TCRdb's copy has only in-frame clones and leaves some out. The table lists fewer than 40,000 clones, approximately 89% of them singletons. Here the sequenced sample was tumor tissue, taken after IRX-2 immunotherapy. These receptor sequences come from a human donor with breast cancer.

The chain joins TRBV29-1 to TRBJ1-3; a possible D gene is TRBD1 (6 bases). The germline V gene encodes CDR1 SQVTM and CDR2 ANQGSEA. CDR3 length: 13 amino acids. The V end lost 8 bases, the J end lost 1 base, and 12 bases lay between the germline ends. The CDR3 here is CSTLGASGNTIYF. Written as DNA, the CDR3 is TGCAGCACCTTGGGGGCTTCTGGAAACACCATATATTTT.

This rearrangement joins TRBV7-1 to TRBJ2-2; tentatively, D is TRBD1 (5 bases). TRBV7-1 is flagged as an ORF with uncertain function. The CDR3 runs 15 residues. With 4 bases removed from V and 4 bases from J, the gap between germline ends came to 13 bases. The CDR3 DNA reads as TGTGCCAGCAGCTTAGTTGACAGCCGCACCGGGGAGCTGTTTTTT. Translating gives CASSLVDSRTGELFF.

This chain connects TRBV30 to TRBJ2-7, with a tentative D call TRBD1 (6 bases). Germline V gene lookup returns CDR1 GTSNPN and CDR2 SVGIG (reference sequence). V lost 4 bases and J 2 bases, leaving 12 bases between the germline ends. The CDR3 is 13 residues long. DNA of the CDR3: TGTGCCTGGACAAGGGACACAGCCTACGAGCAGTACTTC. Residues: CAWTRDTAYEQYF. The variable domain in full, with the rest retrieved from reference TRBV30 and TRBJ2-7, is SQTIHQWPATLVQPVGSPLSLECTVEGTSNPNLYWYRQAAGRGLQLLFYSVGIGQISSEVPQNLSASRPQDRQFILSSKKLLLSDSGFYLCAWTRDTAYEQYFGPGTRLTVT.

The V gene is TRBV6-8, the J gene TRBJ2-7; D may be TRBD2 (5 bases). This CDR3 is 12 amino acids long. Trimming cost V 6 bases and J 2 bases, with 8 bases left between them. Germline CDR1 MNHGY, CDR2 SAAAGT. The CDR3 is CASSSGAYEQYF. CDR3 sequence (DNA): TGTGCCAGCAGCTCCGGGGCCTACGAGCAGTACTTC.

This chain joins TRBV6-8 and TRBJ1-4; D gene uncertain. V was clipped by 2 bases and J by 8 bases, with 15 bases between them. This CDR3 has 15 amino acids. Germline CDR1 MNHGY, CDR2 SAAAGT. The CDR3 DNA is TGTGCCAGCAGTTACCGACCTTACCCCTCCGAAAAACTGTTTTTT. It translates to CASSYRPYPSEKLFF.

The chain employs TRBV12-5 and TRBJ1-4; 7 positions match TRBD1. Germline lookup yields CDR1 LGHNT and CDR2 FRNRAP. V shed 2 bases and J 2 bases; nucleotides not matched to a gene: 8. The CDR3 has 17 residues. CDR3 amino acids: CASGLLRTGPTNEKLFF. CDR3 bases: TGTGCTAGTGGTTTGCTGAGGACAGGTCCTACTAATGAAAAACTGTTTTTT.

This clone occurred once. The chain employs TRBV6-8 and TRBJ1-2, with unresolved D. With 4 bases removed from V and 4 bases from J, the gap between germline ends came to 16 bases. Germline CDR1 reads MNHGY; CDR2 reads SAAAGT. The CDR3 extends over 15 amino acids. CDR3 in DNA: TGTGCCAGCAGTTCCGAATCCGAGGCAGTCTATGGCTACACCTTC. It is translated as CASSSESEAVYGYTF.

The rearrangement joins TRBV12-1 to TRBJ2-3; the table names TRBD2, a call not compared with the DNA. TRBV12-1 has pseudogene status. The length of the CDR3 is 13 residues. CDR3 DNA sequence: TGTGCCAGCAGCTTAGAGCCGGCAGATACGCAGTATTTT. It yields the protein CASSLEPADTQYF.

The rearrangement links TRBV15 to TRBJ1-5; D remains ambiguous. Trimming stripped 3 bases from V and 4 bases from J, with 10 bases between. This CDR3 contains 14 residues. The V gene's germline CDR1 is LNHNV and CDR2 YYDKDF (reference sequence). The CDR3 reads CATSSQVRNQPQHF. The CDR3 nucleotides read TGTGCCACCAGCAGTCAGGTCAGAAATCAGCCCCAGCATTTT.

The table lists this clone with a count of one. The gene calls are TRBV5-1 and TRBJ1-2; TRBD1 agrees at 7 bases. This CDR3 contains 14 residues. The germline CDR1 and CDR2 sequences are SGHRS and YFSETQ. Unmatched junction bases numbered 7, after V lost 4 bases and J lost 4 bases. In nucleotides, the CDR3 is TGCGCCAGCAGCCCTGGCCAGGGGGTCTATGGCTACACCTTC. Translated: CASSPGQGVYGYTF.

The gene calls are TRBV6-1 and TRBJ1-4; D is possibly TRBD1 (5 bases). The CDR3 is made up of 17 amino acids. CDR1 and CDR2 (germline): MNHNS, SASEGT. Trimming removed 0 bases at V and 8 bases at J, with 19 bases between. The CDR3 loop reads CASSEALTQGGGEKLFF. DNA of the CDR3: TGTGCCAGCAGTGAAGCGCTAACCCAGGGAGGAGGGGAAAAACTGTTTTTT.

The V call is TRBV16, the J call TRBJ2-7; TRBD2 aligns across 13 bases. The length of the CDR3 is 16 residues. J was trimmed by 5 bases and V by 4 bases; bases with no gene match: 8. Germline CDR1 reads KGHSY; CDR2 reads FQNENV. CDR3 in DNA: TGTGCCAGCAGCCTTGGACTAGCGGGAGCACTAAACGAGCAGTACTTC. This codes for CASSLGLAGALNEQYF.

The V call is TRBV6-8, the J call TRBJ1-3, with 8 positions matching TRBD1. Germline CDR1 MNHGY, CDR2 SAAAGT. The CDR3 extends over 15 amino acids. Unmatched junction bases numbered 7, after V lost 5 bases and J lost 4 bases. CDR3 sequence (DNA): TGTGCCAGCAGTCGGACAGGGCGAGTCGGAAACACCATATATTTT. It codes for CASSRTGRVGNTIYF.

The V and J genes are TRBV7-6 and TRBJ2-5, with 7 bases aligning to TRBD1. This CDR3 spans 16 amino acids. The trim removed 6 bases at V and 6 bases at J, leaving 16 bases unmatched. Germline V gene lookup returns CDR1 SGHVS and CDR2 FNYEAQ. DNA for the CDR3: TGTGCCAGCAGTTCTGGGACAGTCCTAGACGGGAAGACCCAGTACTTC. It is translated as CASSSGTVLDGKTQYF.

The chain combines TRBV30 with TRBJ2-5; tentatively, D is TRBD1 (5 bases). The CDR3 loop spans 13 amino acids. Germline CDR1 and CDR2: GTSNPN and SVGIG (reference sequence). The germline V and J ends were trimmed by 2 bases and 1 base, with 8 bases remaining between them. The CDR3 DNA reads as TGTGCCTGGAGTACAGGAAGCCAAGAGACCCAGTACTTC. Translated, it gives CAWSTGSQETQYF.

This sequence joins TRBV4-1 and TRBJ2-1; D uncertain. V lost 7 bases, J lost 2 bases, and 9 bases lay in between. The CDR3 contains 13 residues. Germline V CDR1 and CDR2: MGHRA, YSYEKL. Here the CDR3 reads CASTNTAYNEQFF. Here the CDR3 DNA reads TGCGCCAGCACCAACACAGCCTACAATGAGCAGTTCTTC.

The chain couples TRBV11-3 to TRBJ1-2; maybe TRBD1 (5 bases). The CDR3 runs 19 residues. The V gene lost 1 base and the J gene lost 1 base, with 22 bases spanning the gap. Germline V CDR1 and CDR2: SGHNT, YENEEA. DNA for the CDR3: TGTGCCAGCAGCTTAGGTCTTGGGACTCCCGACCCCCTTAACTATGGCTACACCTTC. This gives the protein CASSLGLGTPDPLNYGYTF.

The rearrangement joins TRBV5-1 to TRBJ2-3, with 9 bases fitting TRBD1. This CDR3 has 16 residues. From germline, CDR1 is SGHRS and CDR2 YFSETQ. The ends lost 1 base at V and 5 bases at J; junction bases unmatched: 8. CDR3 protein: CASSLYSDRGVDTQYF. In DNA form, the CDR3 reads TGCGCCAGCAGCTTGTATTCGGACAGGGGCGTAGATACGCAGTATTTT.

J is TRBJ1-6 and V is TRBV18; 7 nucleotides match TRBD1. Germline trimming cut 7 bases from V and 7 bases from J; bases unmatched to any gene: 10. CDR1 is KGHSH and CDR2 is LQKENI in the germline V gene. The CDR3 spans 15 residues. CDR3 amino acids: CASLMDRTHNSPLHF. In nucleotides, the CDR3 is TGTGCCAGCTTGATGGACAGGACCCACAATTCACCCCTCCACTTT. The whole variable domain, filled in from reference TRBV18 and TRBJ1-6, reads NAGVMQNPRHLVRRRGQEARLRCSPMKGHSHVYWYRQLPEEGLKFMVYLQKENIIDESGMPKERFSAEFPKEGPSILRIQQVVRGDSAAYFCASLMDRTHNSPLHFGNGTRLTVT.

The chain couples TRBV11-3 to TRBJ1-6; D remains ambiguous. V lost 1 base and J 4 bases, leaving 5 bases between the germline ends. The CDR3 spans 14 residues. From germline, CDR1 is SGHNT and CDR2 YENEEA. The CDR3 here is CASSLGLYNSPLHF. For the CDR3, the DNA is TGTGCCAGCAGCTTAGGGCTGTATAATTCACCCCTCCACTTT.

The chain recombines TRBV30 with TRBJ2-7; D remains ambiguous. This CDR3 comprises 11 residues. The germline CDR1 and CDR2 sequences are GTSNPN and SVGIG (reference sequence). The germline V and J ends were trimmed by 3 bases and 7 bases, with 10 bases remaining between them. The CDR3 protein is CAWRTLGEQYF. The CDR3 coding sequence is TGTGCCTGGAGGACCTTAGGGGAGCAGTACTTC. The full variable domain, with the rest looked up from reference TRBV30 and TRBJ2-7, is SQTIHQWPATLVQPVGSPLSLECTVEGTSNPNLYWYRQAAGRGLQLLFYSVGIGQISSEVPQNLSASRPQDRQFILSSKKLLLSDSGFYLCAWRTLGEQYFGPGTRLTVT.

The chain has TRBV30 and TRBJ2-1, with 10 bases that match TRBD2. V lost 7 bases to trimming and J lost 5 bases; unmatched junction nucleotides: 8. This CDR3 is 14 amino acids long. Germline CDR1 reads GTSNPN; CDR2 reads SVGIG (reference sequence). This CDR3 reads CASTGTSVHNEQFF. CDR3 nucleotides: TGTGCCTCTACCGGGACTAGCGTACACAATGAGCAGTTCTTC.

This rearrangement joins TRBV30 to TRBJ1-5; unclear D gene. The length of the CDR3 is 13 residues. V dropped 0 bases and J dropped 2 bases, with 5 bases sitting between them. Germline V gene sequence: CDR1 GTSNPN, CDR2 SVGIG (reference sequence). The CDR3: CAWSVGRNQPQHF. The CDR3 DNA reads TGTGCCTGGAGTGTCGGTCGCAATCAGCCCCAGCATTTT.